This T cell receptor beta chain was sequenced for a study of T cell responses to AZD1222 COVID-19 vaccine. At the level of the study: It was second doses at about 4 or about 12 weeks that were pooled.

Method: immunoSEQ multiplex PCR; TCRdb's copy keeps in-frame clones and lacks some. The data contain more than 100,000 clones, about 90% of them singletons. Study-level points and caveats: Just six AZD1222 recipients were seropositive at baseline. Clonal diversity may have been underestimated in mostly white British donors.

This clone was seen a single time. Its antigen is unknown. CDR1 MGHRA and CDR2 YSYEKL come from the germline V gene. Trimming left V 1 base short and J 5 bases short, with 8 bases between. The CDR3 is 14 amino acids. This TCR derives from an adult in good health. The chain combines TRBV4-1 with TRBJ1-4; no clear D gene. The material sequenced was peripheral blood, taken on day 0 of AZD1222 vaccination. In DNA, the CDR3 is TGCGCCAGCAGCCAAGTCTTACTGAATGAAAAACTGTTTTTT. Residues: CASSQVLLNEKLFF.